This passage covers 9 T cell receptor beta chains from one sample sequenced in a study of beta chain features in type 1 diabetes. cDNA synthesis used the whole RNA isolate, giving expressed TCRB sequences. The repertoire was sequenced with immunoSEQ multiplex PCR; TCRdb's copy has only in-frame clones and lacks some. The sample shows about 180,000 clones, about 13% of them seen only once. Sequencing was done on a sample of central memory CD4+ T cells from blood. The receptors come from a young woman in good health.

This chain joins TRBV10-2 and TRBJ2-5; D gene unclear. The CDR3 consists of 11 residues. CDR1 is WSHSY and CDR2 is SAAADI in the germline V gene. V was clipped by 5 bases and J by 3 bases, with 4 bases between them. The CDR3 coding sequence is TGCGCCAGCAGTTTAGAAGAGACCCAGTACTTC. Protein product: CASSLEETQYF.

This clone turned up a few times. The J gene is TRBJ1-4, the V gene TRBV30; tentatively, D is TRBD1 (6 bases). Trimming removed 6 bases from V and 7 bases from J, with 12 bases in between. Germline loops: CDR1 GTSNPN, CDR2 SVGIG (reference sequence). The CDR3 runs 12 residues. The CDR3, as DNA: TGTGCCTGTGACAGGAGGACTGAAAAACTGTTTTTT. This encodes CACDRRTEKLFF.

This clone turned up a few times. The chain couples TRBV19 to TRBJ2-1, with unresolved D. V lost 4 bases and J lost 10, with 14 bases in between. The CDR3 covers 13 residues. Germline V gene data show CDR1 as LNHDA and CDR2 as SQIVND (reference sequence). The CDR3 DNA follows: TGTGCCAGTAGTAGCCATAGTGTCGCAGAGCAGTTCTTC. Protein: CASSSHSVAEQFF.

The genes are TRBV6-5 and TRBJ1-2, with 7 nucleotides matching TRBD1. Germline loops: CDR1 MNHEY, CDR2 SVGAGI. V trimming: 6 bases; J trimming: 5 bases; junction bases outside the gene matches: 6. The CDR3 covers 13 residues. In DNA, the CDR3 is TGTGCCAGCAGGCGGACAGGCCTTTATGGCTACACCTTC. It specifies CASRRTGLYGYTF.

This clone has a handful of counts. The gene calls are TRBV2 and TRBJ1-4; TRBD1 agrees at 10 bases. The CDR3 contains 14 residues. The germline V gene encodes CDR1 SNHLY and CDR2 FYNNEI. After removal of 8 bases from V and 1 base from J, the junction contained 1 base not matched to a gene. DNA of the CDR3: TGTGCCAGCGGACAGGGGGGAACTAATGAAAAACTGTTTTTT. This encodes CASGQGGTNEKLFF.

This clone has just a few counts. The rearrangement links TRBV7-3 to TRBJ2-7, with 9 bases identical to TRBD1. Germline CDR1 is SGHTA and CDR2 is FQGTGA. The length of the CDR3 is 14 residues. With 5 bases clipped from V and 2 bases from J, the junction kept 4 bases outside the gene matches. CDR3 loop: CASSPGQGAYEQYF. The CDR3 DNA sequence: TGTGCCAGCAGCCCGGGACAGGGTGCCTACGAGCAGTACTTC.

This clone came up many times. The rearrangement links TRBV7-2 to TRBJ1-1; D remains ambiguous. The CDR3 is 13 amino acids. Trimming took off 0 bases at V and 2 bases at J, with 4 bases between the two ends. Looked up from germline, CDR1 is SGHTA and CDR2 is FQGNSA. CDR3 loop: CASSLALNTEAFF. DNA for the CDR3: TGTGCCAGCAGCTTAGCACTAAACACTGAAGCTTTCTTT.

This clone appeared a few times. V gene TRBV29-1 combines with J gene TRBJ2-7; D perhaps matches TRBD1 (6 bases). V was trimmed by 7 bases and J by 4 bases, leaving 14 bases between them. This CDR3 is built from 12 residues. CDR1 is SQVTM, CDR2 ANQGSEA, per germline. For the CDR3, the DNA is TGCAGCGCTGGACAGACCCGATACGAGCAGTACTTC. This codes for CSAGQTRYEQYF.

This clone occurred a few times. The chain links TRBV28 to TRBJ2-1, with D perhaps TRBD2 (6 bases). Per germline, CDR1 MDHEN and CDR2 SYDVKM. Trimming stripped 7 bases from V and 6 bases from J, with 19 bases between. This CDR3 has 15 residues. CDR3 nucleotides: TGTGCCAGCAAGGAACGGAGGGCCCCGTTCAATGAGCAGTTCTTC. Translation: CASKERRAPFNEQFF.